These 4 T cell receptor beta chains were sequenced from one sample in a study of T-cell reconstitution after alpha-beta-depleted transplantation in children. Library preparation (for TCRbeta) was performed with unique molecular identifiers. TCRdb re-derived calls from the PCR reads in MiXCR, one entry per CDR3 protein. The sample has about 460,000 distinct CDR3 sequences, approximately 10% seen once; the top ten hold 12% to 15%. This sample comprised PBMCs, mostly from graft donor cells, obtained 180 days after TCRalphabeta/CD19-depleted stem cell transplant. Every receptor here comes from a female patient between 2 and 10 years old who had a stem cell transplant for aplastic anemia, so the T cells may come from the graft donor.

This clonotype was seen at least ten times. The chain couples TRBV5-1 to TRBJ2-7, with TRBD1 identical over 8 bases. This CDR3 is built from 13 residues. Germline CDR1 reads SGHRS; CDR2 reads YFSETQ. V gave up 7 bases and J gave up 2 bases; unmatched junction bases: 5. The CDR3 sequence is CASSRDRTYEQYV. Here the CDR3 DNA reads TGCGCCAGCTCCCGGGACAGGACCTACGAGCAGTACGTC.

There are a few counts of this clonotype. This chain links TRBV24-1 with TRBJ2-1; no firm D call. Trimming pared 5 bases from V and 7 bases from J, leaving 17 bases between. CDR3 length: 15 residues. The germline CDR1 and CDR2 sequences are KGHDR and SFDVKD. The CDR3 region is CATSGRATGVNEQFF. The CDR3 coding sequence is TGTGCCACCAGTGGCCGGGCCACTGGCGTAAATGAGCAGTTCTTC.

This sequence joins TRBV27 and TRBJ2-7; TRBD2 matches at 7 bases. In germline, CDR1 is MNHEY, CDR2 SMNVEV (reference sequence). CDR3 length equals 13 residues. Unmatched junction bases numbered 6, after V lost 5 bases and J lost 5 bases. CDR3 sequence reads: CASSPTSRHEQYF. The CDR3 DNA sequence: TGTGCCAGCAGTCCGACTAGCAGGCACGAGCAGTACTTC.

The gene calls are TRBV20-1 and TRBJ2-1; TRBD2 matches 8 bases. The V gene end was trimmed by 6 bases and the J gene end by 3 bases; junction bases not matched to a gene: 4. Germline V lookup: CDR1 DFQATT, CDR2 SNEGSKA (reference sequence). This CDR3 spans 13 amino acids. The CDR3 here is CSAAGVYYNEQFF. The CDR3 nucleotides read TGCAGTGCAGCGGGAGTGTACTACAATGAGCAGTTCTTC.